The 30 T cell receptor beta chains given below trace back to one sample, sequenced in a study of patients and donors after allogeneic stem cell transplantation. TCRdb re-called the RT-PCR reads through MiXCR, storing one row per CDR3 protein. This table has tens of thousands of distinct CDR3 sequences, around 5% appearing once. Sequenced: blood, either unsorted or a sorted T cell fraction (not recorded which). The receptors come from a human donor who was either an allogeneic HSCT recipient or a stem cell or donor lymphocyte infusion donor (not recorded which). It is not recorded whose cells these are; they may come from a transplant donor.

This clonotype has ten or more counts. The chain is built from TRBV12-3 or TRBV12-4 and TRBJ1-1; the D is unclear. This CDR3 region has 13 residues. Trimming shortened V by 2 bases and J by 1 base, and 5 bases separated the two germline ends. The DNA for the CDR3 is TGTGCCAGCAGTTTAATGACGAACACTGAAGCTTTCTTT. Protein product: CASSLMTNTEAFF.

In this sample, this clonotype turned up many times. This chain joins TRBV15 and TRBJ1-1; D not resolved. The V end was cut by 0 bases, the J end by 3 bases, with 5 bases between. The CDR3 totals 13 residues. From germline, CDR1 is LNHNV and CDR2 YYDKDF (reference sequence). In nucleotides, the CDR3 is TGTGCCACCAGCAGAGATAAACACACTGAAGCTTTCTTT. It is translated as CATSRDKHTEAFF.

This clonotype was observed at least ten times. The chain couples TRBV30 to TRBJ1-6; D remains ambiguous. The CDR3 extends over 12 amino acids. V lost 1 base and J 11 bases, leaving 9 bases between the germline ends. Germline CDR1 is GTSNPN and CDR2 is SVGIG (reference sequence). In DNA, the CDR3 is TGTGCCTGGAGTGGGGTGATGCCACCCCTCCACTTT. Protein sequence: CAWSGVMPPLHF.

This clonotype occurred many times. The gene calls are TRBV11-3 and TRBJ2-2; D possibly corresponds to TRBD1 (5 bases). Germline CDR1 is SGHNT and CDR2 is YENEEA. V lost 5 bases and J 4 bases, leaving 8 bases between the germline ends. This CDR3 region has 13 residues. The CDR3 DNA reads TGTGCCAGCAGCAGACAGACCACCGGGGAGCTGTTTTTT. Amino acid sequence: CASSRQTTGELFF.

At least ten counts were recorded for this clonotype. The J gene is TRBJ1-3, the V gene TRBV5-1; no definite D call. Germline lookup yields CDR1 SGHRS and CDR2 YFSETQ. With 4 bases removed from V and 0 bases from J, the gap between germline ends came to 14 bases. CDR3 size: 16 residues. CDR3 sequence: CASSLGPPGSGNTIYF. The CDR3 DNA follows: TGCGCCAGCAGCCTCGGGCCTCCCGGCTCTGGAAACACCATATATTTT.

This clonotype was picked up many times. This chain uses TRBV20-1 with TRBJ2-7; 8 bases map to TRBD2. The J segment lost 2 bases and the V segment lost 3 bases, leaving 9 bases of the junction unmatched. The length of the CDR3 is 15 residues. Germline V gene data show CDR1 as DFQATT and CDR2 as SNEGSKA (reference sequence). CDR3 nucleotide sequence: TGCAGTGCTAGTCCAGGGCGGGGGGAGACCTACGAGCAGTACTTC. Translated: CSASPGRGETYEQYF.

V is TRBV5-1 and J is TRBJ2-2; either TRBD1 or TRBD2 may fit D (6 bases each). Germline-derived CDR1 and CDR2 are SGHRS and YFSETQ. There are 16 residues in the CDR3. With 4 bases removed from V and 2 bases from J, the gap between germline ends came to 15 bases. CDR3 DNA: TGCGCCAGCAGCGCCTACCGGGGGACAAACACCGGGGAGCTGTTTTTT. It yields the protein CASSAYRGTNTGELFF.

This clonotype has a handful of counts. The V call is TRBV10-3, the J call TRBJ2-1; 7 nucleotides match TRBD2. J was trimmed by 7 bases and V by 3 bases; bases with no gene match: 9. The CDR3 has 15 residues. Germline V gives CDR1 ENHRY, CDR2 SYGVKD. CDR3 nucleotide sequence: TGTGCCATCAGTGAATCCAGCGGGGCCAGAAATGAGCAGTTCTTC. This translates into CAISESSGARNEQFF.

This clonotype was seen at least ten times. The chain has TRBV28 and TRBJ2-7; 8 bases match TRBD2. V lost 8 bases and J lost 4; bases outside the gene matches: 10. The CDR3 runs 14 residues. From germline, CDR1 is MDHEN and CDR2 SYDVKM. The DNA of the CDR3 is TGTGCCAGCTCATTGACTAGCGCCCTATACGAGCAGTACTTC. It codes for CASSLTSALYEQYF.

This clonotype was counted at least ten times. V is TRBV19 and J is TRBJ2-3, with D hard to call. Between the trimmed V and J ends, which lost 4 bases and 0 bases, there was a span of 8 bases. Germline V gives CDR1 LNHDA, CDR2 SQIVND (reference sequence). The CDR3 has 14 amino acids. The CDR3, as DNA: TGTGCCAGTAGTACCGGACCGAGCACAGATACGCAGTATTTT. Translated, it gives CASSTGPSTDTQYF.

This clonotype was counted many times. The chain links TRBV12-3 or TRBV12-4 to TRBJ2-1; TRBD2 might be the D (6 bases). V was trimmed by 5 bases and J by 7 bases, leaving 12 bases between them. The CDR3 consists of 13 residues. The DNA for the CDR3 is TGTGCCAGCAGTACCCAGGAGGGGAATGAGCAGTTCTTC. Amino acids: CASSTQEGNEQFF.

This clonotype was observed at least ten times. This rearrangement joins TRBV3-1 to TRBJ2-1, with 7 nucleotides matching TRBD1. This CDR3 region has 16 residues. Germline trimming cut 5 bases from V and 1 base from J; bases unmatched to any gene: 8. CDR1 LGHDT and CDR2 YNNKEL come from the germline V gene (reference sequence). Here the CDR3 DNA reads TGTGCCAGCAGCACCCGACAGGGAGCATCCTACAATGAGCAGTTCTTC. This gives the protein CASSTRQGASYNEQFF.

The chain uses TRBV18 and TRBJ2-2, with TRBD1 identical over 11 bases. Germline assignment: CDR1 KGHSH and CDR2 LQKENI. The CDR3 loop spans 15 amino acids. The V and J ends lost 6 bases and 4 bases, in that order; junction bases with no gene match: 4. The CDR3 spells CASSRGQGATGELFF. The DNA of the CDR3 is TGTGCCAGCTCCCGCGGACAGGGGGCCACCGGGGAGCTGTTTTTT.

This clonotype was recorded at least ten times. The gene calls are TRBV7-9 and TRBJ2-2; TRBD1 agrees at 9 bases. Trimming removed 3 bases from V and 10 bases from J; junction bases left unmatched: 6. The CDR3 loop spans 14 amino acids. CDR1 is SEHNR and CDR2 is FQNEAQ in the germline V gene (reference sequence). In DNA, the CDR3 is TGTGCCAGCAGCTTCGACCGGGACAGGGTGGAGCTGTTTTTT. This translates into CASSFDRDRVELFF.

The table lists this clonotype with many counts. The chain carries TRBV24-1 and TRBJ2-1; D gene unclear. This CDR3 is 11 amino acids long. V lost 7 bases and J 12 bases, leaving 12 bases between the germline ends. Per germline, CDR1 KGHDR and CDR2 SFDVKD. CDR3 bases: TGTGCCACCAGCTTAGATAGTCGGCAGTTCTTC. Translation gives CATSLDSRQFF.

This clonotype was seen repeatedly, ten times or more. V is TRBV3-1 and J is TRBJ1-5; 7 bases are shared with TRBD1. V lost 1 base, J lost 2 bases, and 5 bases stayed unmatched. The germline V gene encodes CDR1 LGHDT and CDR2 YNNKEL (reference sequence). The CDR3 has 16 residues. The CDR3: CASSQGIDRGNQPQHF. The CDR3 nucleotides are TGTGCCAGCAGCCAAGGGATAGACAGGGGCAATCAGCCCCAGCATTTT.

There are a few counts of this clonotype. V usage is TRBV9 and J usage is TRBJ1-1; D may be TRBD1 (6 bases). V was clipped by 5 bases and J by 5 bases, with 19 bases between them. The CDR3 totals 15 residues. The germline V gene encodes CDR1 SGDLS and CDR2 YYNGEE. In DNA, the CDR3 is TGTGCCAGCAGTCAGGGTGGTGGGGGGCGGACTGAAGCTTTCTTT. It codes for CASSQGGGGRTEAFF.

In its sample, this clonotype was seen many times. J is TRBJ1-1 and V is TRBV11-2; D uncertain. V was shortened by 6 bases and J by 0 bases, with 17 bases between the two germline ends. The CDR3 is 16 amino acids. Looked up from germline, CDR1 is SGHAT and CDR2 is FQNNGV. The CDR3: CASRPTATLMNTEAFF. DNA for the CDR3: TGTGCCAGCAGGCCGACGGCCACACTAATGAACACTGAAGCTTTCTTT.

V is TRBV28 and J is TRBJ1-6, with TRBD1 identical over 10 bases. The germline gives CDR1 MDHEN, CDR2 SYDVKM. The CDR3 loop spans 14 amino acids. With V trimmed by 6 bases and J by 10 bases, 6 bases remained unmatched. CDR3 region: CASRLGQGGSPLHF. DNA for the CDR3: TGTGCCAGCAGGTTAGGACAGGGGGGCTCACCCCTCCACTTT.

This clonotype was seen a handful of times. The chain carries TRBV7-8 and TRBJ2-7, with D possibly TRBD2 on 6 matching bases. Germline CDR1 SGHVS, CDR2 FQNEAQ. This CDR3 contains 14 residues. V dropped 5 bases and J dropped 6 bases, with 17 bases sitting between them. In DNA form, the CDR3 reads TGTGCCAGCAGCCCCGGCAGGTGGGGGGTCGAGCAGTACTTC. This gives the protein CASSPGRWGVEQYF.

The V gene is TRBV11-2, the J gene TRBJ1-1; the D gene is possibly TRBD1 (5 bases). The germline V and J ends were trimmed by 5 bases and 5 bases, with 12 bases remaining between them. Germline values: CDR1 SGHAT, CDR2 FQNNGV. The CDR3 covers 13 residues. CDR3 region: CASSQRGRTEAFF. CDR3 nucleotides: TGTGCCAGCAGCCAGAGGGGAAGGACTGAAGCTTTCTTT. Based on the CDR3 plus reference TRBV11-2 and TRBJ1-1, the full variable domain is EAGVAQSPRYKIIEKRQSVAFWCNPISGHATLYWYQQILGQGPKLLIQFQNNGVVDDSQLPKDRFSAERLKGVDSTLKIQPAKLEDSAVYLCASSQRGRTEAFFGQGTRLTVV.

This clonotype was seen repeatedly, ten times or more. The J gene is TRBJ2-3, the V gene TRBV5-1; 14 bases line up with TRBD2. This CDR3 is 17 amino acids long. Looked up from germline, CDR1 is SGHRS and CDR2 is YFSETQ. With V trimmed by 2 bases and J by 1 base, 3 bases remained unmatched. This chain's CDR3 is CASSFLGLAGGTDTQYF. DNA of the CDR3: TGCGCCAGCAGCTTCCTGGGACTAGCGGGGGGCACAGATACGCAGTATTTT.

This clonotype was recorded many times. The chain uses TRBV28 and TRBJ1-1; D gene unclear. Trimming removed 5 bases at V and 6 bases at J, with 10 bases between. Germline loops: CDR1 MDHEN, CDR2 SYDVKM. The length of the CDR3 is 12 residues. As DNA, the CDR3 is TGTGCCAGCAGTGGTGCTGTAGCTGAAGCTTTCTTT. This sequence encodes CASSGAVAEAFF.

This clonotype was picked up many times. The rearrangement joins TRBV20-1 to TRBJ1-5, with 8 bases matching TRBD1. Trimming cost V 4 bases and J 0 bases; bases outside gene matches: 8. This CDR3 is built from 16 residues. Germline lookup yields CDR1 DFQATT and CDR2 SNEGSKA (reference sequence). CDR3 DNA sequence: TGCAGTGCTACTCATAGACAGGGGTATAGCAATCAGCCCCAGCATTTT. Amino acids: CSATHRQGYSNQPQHF.

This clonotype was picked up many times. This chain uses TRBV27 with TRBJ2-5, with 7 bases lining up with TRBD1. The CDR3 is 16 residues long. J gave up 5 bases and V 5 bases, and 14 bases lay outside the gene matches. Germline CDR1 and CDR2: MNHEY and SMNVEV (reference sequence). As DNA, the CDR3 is TGTGCCAGCAGTCCCCGGGACAGTCGACCTGGGGAGACCCAGTACTTC. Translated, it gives CASSPRDSRPGETQYF.

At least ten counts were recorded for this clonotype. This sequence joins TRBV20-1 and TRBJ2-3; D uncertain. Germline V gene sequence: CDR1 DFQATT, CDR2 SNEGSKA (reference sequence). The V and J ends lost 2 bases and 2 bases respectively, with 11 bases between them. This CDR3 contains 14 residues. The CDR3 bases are TGCAGTGCTAGACGGCTTGGCCTCACAGATACGCAGTATTTT. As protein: CSARRLGLTDTQYF.

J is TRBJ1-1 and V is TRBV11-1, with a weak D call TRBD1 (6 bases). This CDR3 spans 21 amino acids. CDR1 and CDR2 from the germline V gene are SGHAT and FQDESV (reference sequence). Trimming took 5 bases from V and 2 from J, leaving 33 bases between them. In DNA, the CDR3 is TGTGCCAGCAGCAAACGATTTTGGGGTAAAGGGACACTCGATACCAACACTGAAGCTTTCTTT. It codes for CASSKRFWGKGTLDTNTEAFF.

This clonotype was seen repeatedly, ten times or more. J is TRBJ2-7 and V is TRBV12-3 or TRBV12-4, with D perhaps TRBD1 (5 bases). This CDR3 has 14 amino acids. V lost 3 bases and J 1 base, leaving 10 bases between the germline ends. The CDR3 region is CASSFHRRSYEQYF. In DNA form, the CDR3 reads TGTGCCAGCAGTTTTCACAGGAGATCCTACGAGCAGTACTTC.

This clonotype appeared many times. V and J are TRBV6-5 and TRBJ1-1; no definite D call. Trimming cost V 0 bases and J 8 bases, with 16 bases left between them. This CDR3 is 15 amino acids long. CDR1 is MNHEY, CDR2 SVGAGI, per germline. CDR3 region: CASSYSVLGANEAFF. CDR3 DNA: TGTGCCAGCAGTTACTCCGTTTTGGGCGCAAACGAAGCTTTCTTT.

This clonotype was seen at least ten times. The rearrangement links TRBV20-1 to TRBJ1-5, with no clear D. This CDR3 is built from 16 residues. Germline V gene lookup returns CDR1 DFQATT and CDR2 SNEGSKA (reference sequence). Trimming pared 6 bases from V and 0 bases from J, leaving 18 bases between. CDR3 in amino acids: CSAEGAAVYSNQPQHF. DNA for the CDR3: TGCAGTGCCGAGGGTGCGGCAGTTTATAGCAATCAGCCCCAGCATTTT.